These 13 T cell receptor beta chains came from one sample sequenced in a study of T cell repertoires in cytomegalovirus infection. One entry per CDR3 protein, called by TCRdb with MiXCR from the reads. The table records hundreds of thousands of distinct CDR3 sequences, roughly 29% of them present only once. Their target antigens are unknown. Source: cultured PBMCs, taken from culture after CMV antigen stimulation. These receptors all stem from a human donor in good health (CMV status not recorded). Some clones in this sample may be carry-over from other donors' samples.

This clonotype has at least ten counts. The chain is built from TRBV7-9 and TRBJ2-1; the match to TRBD2 covers 13 bases. The CDR3 has 17 residues. Germline-derived CDR1 and CDR2 are SEHNR and FQNEAQ (reference sequence). Trimming took 4 bases from V and 4 from J; bases not matched to a gene: 7. DNA of the CDR3: TGTGCCAGCAGCTCAGCCGAGACTAGCGGGAGGTACAATGAGCAGTTCTTC. Its translation is CASSSAETSGRYNEQFF.

The rearrangement uses TRBV19 and TRBJ2-1; a possible D gene is TRBD2 (7 bases). Germline V lookup: CDR1 LNHDA, CDR2 SQIVND (reference sequence). The V end was cut by 6 bases, the J end by 7 bases, with 16 bases between. The CDR3 spans 14 residues. The DNA for the CDR3 is TGTGCCAGTAGATCCGCGGGGGCACGTAATGAGCAGTTCTTC. It codes for CASRSAGARNEQFF. The complete variable domain, with remaining parts taken from reference TRBV19 and TRBJ2-1, reads DGGITQSPKYLFRKEGQNVTLSCEQNLNHDAMYWYRQDPGQGLRLIYYSQIVNDFQKGDIAEGYSVSREKKESFPLTVTSAQKNPTAFYLCASRSAGARNEQFFGPGTRLTVL.

This clonotype has only a few counts. The chain uses TRBV4-2 and TRBJ2-3; D gene uncertain. Germline V CDR1 and CDR2: LGHNA, YNFKEQ. V was shortened by 1 base and J by 0 bases, with 8 bases between the two germline ends. This CDR3 comprises 15 residues. The CDR3 loop reads CASSQVERSTDTQYF. The CDR3 DNA follows: TGTGCCAGCAGCCAAGTGGAACGGAGCACAGATACGCAGTATTTT.

This clonotype turned up a few times. V and J are TRBV6-1 and TRBJ2-7; 9 bases align to TRBD1. Trimming removed 5 bases from V and 2 bases from J; junction bases left unmatched: 7. The CDR3 loop spans 15 amino acids. Germline loops: CDR1 MNHNS, CDR2 SASEGT. This chain's CDR3 is CASSPGTGSPYEQYF. CDR3 DNA: TGTGCCAGCAGTCCCGGGACAGGGAGCCCCTACGAGCAGTACTTC.

The chain couples TRBV4-2 to TRBJ2-5; weak D call: TRBD2 (5 bases). The germline V gene has CDR1 LGHNA and CDR2 YNFKEQ. Between the trimmed V and J ends, which lost 0 bases and 6 bases, there was a span of 14 bases. There are 15 residues in the CDR3. In DNA, the CDR3 is TGTGCCAGCAGCCAAGATGAACTAGGGCGGAAGACCCAGTACTTC. Its translation is CASSQDELGRKTQYF.

The chain has TRBV20-1 and TRBJ1-1; TRBD1 is a possible D gene (5 bases). V lost 3 bases, J lost 6 bases, and 11 bases lay in between. Per germline, CDR1 DFQATT and CDR2 SNEGSKA (reference sequence). There are 12 residues in the CDR3. The CDR3 DNA sequence: TGCAGTGCTAGGGGAGGGGACCCTGAAGCTTTCTTT. This codes for CSARGGDPEAFF.

This clonotype has more than one count but fewer than ten. This chain uses TRBV6-1 with TRBJ2-1; the D is unclear. CDR1 and CDR2 (germline): MNHNS, SASEGT. This CDR3 contains 13 residues. V lost 3 bases, J lost 4 bases, and 7 bases lay in between. In DNA, the CDR3 is TGTGCCAGCAGTGAGCTGGGTTACAATGAGCAGTTCTTC. This translates into CASSELGYNEQFF.

The chain is built from TRBV5-1 and TRBJ2-3, with D perhaps matching TRBD1 or TRBD2 (5 bases each). V lost 4 bases and J 6 bases, leaving 15 bases between the germline ends. This CDR3 comprises 14 residues. Germline V gene sequence: CDR1 SGHRS, CDR2 YFSETQ. Here the CDR3 reads CASSGTRGQDTQYF. The CDR3 region has the DNA TGCGCCAGCAGCGGCACCCGGGGCCAGGATACGCAGTATTTT.

This clonotype turned up a few times. The chain is built from TRBV15 and TRBJ1-2, with 8 bases aligning to TRBD1. Trimming removed 1 base from V and 0 bases from J; junction bases left unmatched: 7. The CDR3 covers 17 residues. Germline V gives CDR1 LNHNV, CDR2 YYDKDF (reference sequence). CDR3 nucleotides: TGTGCCACCAGCAGAGGAACAGGGGGGGCGGCTAACTATGGCTACACCTTC. Amino acids: CATSRGTGGAANYGYTF.

This clonotype has more than one count but fewer than ten. This chain joins TRBV4-2 and TRBJ2-7; possible D gene TRBD2, 5 bases. This CDR3 spans 15 amino acids. Germline CDR1 and CDR2: LGHNA and YNFKEQ. Trimming removed 0 bases from V and 3 bases from J, with 12 bases in between. The CDR3 loop reads CASSQDPRDGYEQYF. The CDR3 nucleotides are TGTGCCAGCAGCCAAGATCCCCGGGATGGCTACGAGCAGTACTTC.

The chain couples TRBV5-4 to TRBJ2-7; TRBD2 matches 8 bases. CDR3 length: 15 amino acids. CDR1 is SGHNT, CDR2 YYREEE, per germline (reference sequence). V dropped 0 bases and J dropped 3; count of bases not matched to a gene: 5. CDR3 protein: CASSLGVAGSYEQYF. The CDR3 coding sequence is TGTGCCAGCAGCTTGGGAGTAGCGGGAAGCTACGAGCAGTACTTC.

This clonotype was detected a few times. The V gene is TRBV19, the J gene TRBJ1-1; D gene uncertain. Germline CDR1 LNHDA, CDR2 SQIVND (reference sequence). Trimming removed 1 base from V and 6 bases from J, with 9 bases in between. The CDR3 sequence is 13 residues long. The CDR3 is CASSIAVLAEAFF. The CDR3 DNA sequence: TGTGCCAGTAGTATAGCCGTCCTCGCTGAAGCTTTCTTT.

This clonotype was picked up a small number of times. This CDR3 is CASSSEVNNSPLHF. CDR3 sequence (DNA): TGTGCCAGCAGTTCTGAGGTTAATAATTCACCCCTCCACTTT. This sequence joins TRBV28 and TRBJ1-6; D remains unclear. The CDR3 runs to 14 residues. Between the trimmed V and J ends, which lost 4 bases and 5 bases, there was a span of 9 bases. The V gene's germline CDR1 is MDHEN and CDR2 SYDVKM.